The rows below give T cell receptor beta chains drawn from one sample of a study of T cells after yellow fever vaccination. TCRdb re-called the 5' RACE reads through MiXCR, storing one row per CDR3 protein. The sample shows about 310,000 distinct CDR3 sequences, around 3.6% of them seen only once. The input for sequencing was PBMCs, taken on the day of the yellow fever booster vaccination. The receptors were sampled from a man younger than 35 who received the YFV17D yellow fever vaccine. Each CDR3 is given with its conserved first and last residue. Each record gives: CDR3 DNA, CDR3 protein, J gene, D gene, V gene, clone size, CDR3 length. A D gene is named only where the DNA matches it firmly. Clone size is shown for a subset of rows, as once, few, many or a class of expanded clone.

DNA: TGCGCCAGCAGCCAACCCAGACAGACGAAGAAAACTGAAGCTTTCTTT
CDR3: CASSQPRQTKKTEAFF
J: TRBJ1-1
D: NA
V: TRBV4-1
size: NA
length: 16

DNA: TGCGCCAGCAGCCAAGATAATGCAGGGAGGGGCTATGGCTACACCTTC
CDR3: CASSQDNAGRGYGYTF
J: TRBJ1-2
D: NA
V: TRBV4-3
size: many
length: 16

DNA: TGTGCCAGCAGCCGCCCGGGGCAGTTAGATACGCAGTATTTT
CDR3: CASSRPGQLDTQYF
J: TRBJ2-3
D: NA
V: TRBV6-5
size: many
length: 14

DNA: TGTGCCAGCAGCTTATACCCGGGGACGAACACTGAAGCTTTCTTT
CDR3: CASSLYPGTNTEAFF
J: TRBJ1-1
D: NA
V: TRBV7-2
size: NA
length: 15

DNA: TGTGCCAGCAGCTTTTGGAGGGGGGGCCCACAGGACATTCAGTACTTC
CDR3: CASSFWRGGPQDIQYF
J: TRBJ2-4
D: NA
V: TRBV7-8
size: many
length: 16

DNA: TGCGCCAGCAGACCTATCATGACAGGGTGGGCCAACACCGGGGAGCTGTTTTTT
CDR3: CASRPIMTGWANTGELFF
J: TRBJ2-2
D: TRBD1
V: TRBV5-1
size: few
length: 18

DNA: TGTGCCACTTCGGACGTAAACATTCAGTACTTC
CDR3: CATSDVNIQYF
J: TRBJ2-4
D: NA
V: TRBV24-1
size: few
length: 11

DNA: TGTGCCAGCAGCTTAGGAGGGTGGGAAGAGACCCAGTACTTC
CDR3: CASSLGGWEETQYF
J: TRBJ2-5
D: NA
V: TRBV5-5
size: many
length: 14

DNA: TGTGCCAGCAGCTTAGATCTCGGAGGAGGGCAGACCCAGTACTTC
CDR3: CASSLDLGGGQTQYF
J: TRBJ2-5
D: NA
V: TRBV11-2
size: NA
length: 15

DNA: TGCGCCAGCAGCTTAGGTCGCGGGGGGGCCTACACCGGGGAGCTGTTTTTT
CDR3: CASSLGRGGAYTGELFF
J: TRBJ2-2
D: TRBD2
V: TRBV5-1
size: many
length: 17

DNA: TGTGCCAGCAGTTTTCCAGCGGGGACGGGTAATGAGCAGTTCTTC
CDR3: CASSFPAGTGNEQFF
J: TRBJ2-1
D: TRBD2
V: TRBV12-3/TRBV12-4
size: many
length: 15

DNA: TGCGCCAGCAGCCGGTCAACGGACGGACTGACTAATGAAAAACTGTTTTTT
CDR3: CASSRSTDGLTNEKLFF
J: TRBJ1-4
D: NA
V: TRBV4-3
size: NA
length: 17

DNA: TGTGCCAGTAGTATGTTCGGGGTGGCCGGGGAGCTGTTTTTT
CDR3: CASSMFGVAGELFF
J: TRBJ2-2
D: NA
V: TRBV19
size: many
length: 14

DNA: TGTGCCAGTAGTATCCTGGACGGGGATAGTCAGCCCCAGCATTTT
CDR3: CASSILDGDSQPQHF
J: TRBJ1-5
D: NA
V: TRBV19
size: few
length: 15

DNA: TGTGCCAGCAGTTCTGACAGGGAATTTAATCAGCCCCAGCATTTT
CDR3: CASSSDREFNQPQHF
J: TRBJ1-5
D: TRBD1
V: TRBV12-3/TRBV12-4
size: NA
length: 15

DNA: TGTGCCAGCAGCTCGACAGGGGGCCCGTACAATGAGCAGTTCTTC
CDR3: CASSSTGGPYNEQFF
J: TRBJ2-1
D: TRBD1
V: TRBV11-2
size: many
length: 15

DNA: TGCGCCAGCAGCCAAGGAGGAGGGCGGGCGAATGAGCAGTTCTTC
CDR3: CASSQGGGRANEQFF
J: TRBJ2-1
D: NA
V: TRBV4-3
size: few
length: 15

DNA: TGTGCCAGCACCCCGCGGCTAAGATACGAGCAGTACTTC
CDR3: CASTPRLRYEQYF
J: TRBJ2-7
D: NA
V: TRBV6-2/TRBV6-3
size: many
length: 13

DNA: TGTGCCAGCTCAGGGATGAGACCAGACACTGAAGCTTTCTTT
CDR3: CASSGMRPDTEAFF
J: TRBJ1-1
D: NA
V: TRBV18
size: many
length: 14

DNA: TGTGCCAGCAGCTCGACCGACGACTATAATTCACCCCTCCACTTT
CDR3: CASSSTDDYNSPLHF
J: TRBJ1-6
D: NA
V: TRBV7-9
size: many
length: 15

DNA: TGTGCCAGCAGTTACCCCCAACGGGTTCACAATGAGCAGTTCTTC
CDR3: CASSYPQRVHNEQFF
J: TRBJ2-1
D: NA
V: TRBV6-2/TRBV6-3
size: many
length: 15

DNA: TGTGCCAGTAGTAAGGGAACCGGGGAGCTGTTTTTT
CDR3: CASSKGTGELFF
J: TRBJ2-2
D: NA
V: TRBV19
size: few
length: 12

DNA: TGCGCCAGCAGCCAAGCCGGACAGGGCTGGCATAATTCACCCCTCCACTTT
CDR3: CASSQAGQGWHNSPLHF
J: TRBJ1-6
D: TRBD1
V: TRBV4-3
size: many
length: 17

DNA: TGCGCCAGCAGCCAAGAGGTGGCGAGGTCAGCCAAAAACATTCAGTACTTC
CDR3: CASSQEVARSAKNIQYF
J: TRBJ2-4
D: NA
V: TRBV4-1
size: many
length: 17

DNA: TGTGCCAGCTCACCAGGGGTGACCAAAAACATTCAGTACTTC
CDR3: CASSPGVTKNIQYF
J: TRBJ2-4
D: NA
V: TRBV18
size: few
length: 14

DNA: TGTGCCAGCGCCCAGGGGAGGGGGTCCTTC
CDR3: CASAQGRGSF
J: TRBJ2-1
D: NA
V: TRBV11-2
size: many
length: 10

DNA: TGTGCCAGCAGCCCGGGATTCAACACTGAAGCTTTCTTT
CDR3: CASSPGFNTEAFF
J: TRBJ1-1
D: NA
V: TRBV7-2
size: NA
length: 13

DNA: TGTGCCACCTCACTAGCGGGGGGGCCTACTGAGCAGTTCTTC
CDR3: CATSLAGGPTEQFF
J: TRBJ2-1
D: TRBD2
V: TRBV7-2
size: many
length: 14

DNA: TGTGCCAGCAGCATCGACCTCTGGGGGGCCCTAAACTATGGCTACACCTTC
CDR3: CASSIDLWGALNYGYTF
J: TRBJ1-2
D: NA
V: TRBV12-3/TRBV12-4
size: many
length: 17

DNA: TGTGCCAGCAGTGAAGGACTAGGGGAGACCCAGTACTTC
CDR3: CASSEGLGETQYF
J: TRBJ2-5
D: NA
V: TRBV2
size: NA
length: 13

DNA: TGTGTCATCAGTGACCGGGACATAGCAAATCAGCCCCAGCATTTT
CDR3: CVISDRDIANQPQHF
J: TRBJ1-5
D: NA
V: TRBV10-3
size: NA
length: 15

DNA: TGTGCCACCAGCCTGGACAGGGAAGAGACCCAGTACTTC
CDR3: CATSLDREETQYF
J: TRBJ2-5
D: TRBD1
V: TRBV15
size: many
length: 13

DNA: TGTGCCAGCAGCTTGGGCGTAGGAGGAACCGGGGAGCTGTTTTTT
CDR3: CASSLGVGGTGELFF
J: TRBJ2-2
D: NA
V: TRBV5-4
size: few
length: 15

DNA: TGCGCCAGCACCCTTGAAACAGGCGCTGGCTACACCTTC
CDR3: CASTLETGAGYTF
J: TRBJ1-2
D: NA
V: TRBV5-1
size: NA
length: 13

DNA: TGCAGTGCTAGGAGTGAGGGGGGAGATACGCAGTATTTT
CDR3: CSARSEGGDTQYF
J: TRBJ2-3
D: NA
V: TRBV20-1
size: many
length: 13

DNA: TGCAGTGCTAACGCCGCCGTGGATAATTCACCCCTCCACTTT
CDR3: CSANAAVDNSPLHF
J: TRBJ1-6
D: NA
V: TRBV20-1
size: few
length: 14

DNA: TGCAGCGTTGCCGGGATCGGGAACACTGAAGCTTTCTTT
CDR3: CSVAGIGNTEAFF
J: TRBJ1-1
D: NA
V: TRBV29-1
size: NA
length: 13

DNA: TGTGCCAGCAGCTTACGTACGGGGGGGACGTATCAGCCCCAGCATTTT
CDR3: CASSLRTGGTYQPQHF
J: TRBJ1-5
D: NA
V: TRBV7-8
size: many
length: 16

DNA: TGTGCCAGCAGCTTTGCGGGGGATGAGACCCAGTACTTC
CDR3: CASSFAGDETQYF
J: TRBJ2-5
D: TRBD2
V: TRBV7-2
size: many
length: 13

DNA: TGTGCCAGCACCCAATCCGAGGCCTACCGGTCACCCCTCCACTTT
CDR3: CASTQSEAYRSPLHF
J: TRBJ1-6
D: NA
V: TRBV6-5
size: few
length: 15

DNA: TGTGCCAGCAGCGCAACAGGGGGTGAAGAGACCCAGTACTTC
CDR3: CASSATGGEETQYF
J: TRBJ2-5
D: TRBD1
V: TRBV7-9
size: many
length: 14

DNA: TGCGCCAGCAGCCTCACGGGACAGGGGAGCAATGAGCAGTTCTTC
CDR3: CASSLTGQGSNEQFF
J: TRBJ2-1
D: TRBD1
V: TRBV5-1
size: few
length: 15

DNA: TGTGCCAGCAGTTACAGGGGTTTGGACGAAAAACTGTTTTTT
CDR3: CASSYRGLDEKLFF
J: TRBJ1-4
D: TRBD1
V: TRBV7-2
size: many
length: 14

DNA: TGTGCCAGCAGTTTCGCCGGGACAGAAGAGACCCAGTACTTC
CDR3: CASSFAGTEETQYF
J: TRBJ2-5
D: TRBD1
V: TRBV12-3/TRBV12-4
size: NA
length: 14

DNA: TGTGCCAGCAGATTGCAGGGGTACCAAGAGACCCAGTACTTC
CDR3: CASRLQGYQETQYF
J: TRBJ2-5
D: NA
V: TRBV12-3/TRBV12-4
size: many
length: 14

DNA: TGTGCCAGCAGCTTGGTCTCGGGCATTCCCTACGAGCAGTACTTC
CDR3: CASSLVSGIPYEQYF
J: TRBJ2-7
D: NA
V: TRBV5-6
size: NA
length: 15

DNA: TGTGCCAGCCATTCTTGGGGGGGTCACACTGAAGCTTTCTTT
CDR3: CASHSWGGHTEAFF
J: TRBJ1-1
D: NA
V: TRBV11-2
size: NA
length: 14

DNA: TGTGCCAGCAGCGTAGTGCAGGCAGGGGTGAACACTGAAGCTTTCTTT
CDR3: CASSVVQAGVNTEAFF
J: TRBJ1-1
D: NA
V: TRBV9
size: many
length: 16

DNA: TGTGCCAGCAGCTTTACCACGGGGGAGACCCAGTACTTC
CDR3: CASSFTTGETQYF
J: TRBJ2-5
D: NA
V: TRBV7-8
size: many
length: 13

DNA: TGTGCCAGCAGTGTAACTAGCGGGGGGCTCAATGAGCAGTTCTTC
CDR3: CASSVTSGGLNEQFF
J: TRBJ2-1
D: TRBD2
V: TRBV27
size: many
length: 15

DNA: TGTGCCAGCAGCTTAGTGGTGGGCCCTAATGAGCAGTTCTTC
CDR3: CASSLVVGPNEQFF
J: TRBJ2-1
D: NA
V: TRBV7-8
size: few
length: 14

DNA: TGCAGTGCCCTTAGAGCTAACAATGAGCAGTTCTTC
CDR3: CSALRANNEQFF
J: TRBJ2-1
D: NA
V: TRBV20-1
size: NA
length: 12

DNA: TGTGCCAGCAGCTCGAGGACAGGGGACTACACCTTC
CDR3: CASSSRTGDYTF
J: TRBJ1-2
D: TRBD1
V: TRBV13
size: few
length: 12

DNA: TGTGCCAGCAGTGCCCTAAAGGATTCCGGGGCCAACGTCCTGACTTTC
CDR3: CASSALKDSGANVLTF
J: TRBJ2-6
D: NA
V: TRBV6-4
size: few
length: 16

DNA: TGTGCCTGGAGTAGAAAGGGCACGAACACTGAAGCTTTCTTT
CDR3: CAWSRKGTNTEAFF
J: TRBJ1-1
D: NA
V: TRBV30
size: many
length: 14

DNA: TGTGCCAGCAGCTTCGGGACTCCGCGGGAGACCCAGTACTTC
CDR3: CASSFGTPRETQYF
J: TRBJ2-5
D: NA
V: TRBV11-2
size: many
length: 14

DNA: TGCGCCAGCAGCGGGGGGACAGGGCCTCAAGAGACCCAGTACTTC
CDR3: CASSGGTGPQETQYF
J: TRBJ2-5
D: TRBD1
V: TRBV5-1
size: few
length: 15